This T cell receptor beta chain emerged from a study of blood T cells in healthy people across ages. Aged roughly 6 to 100, donors were systemically healthy Caucasians from Russia. There are 13 residues in the CDR3. In germline, CDR1 is DFQATT, CDR2 SNEGSKA (reference sequence). Then a second PCR, running roughly 7 to 11 cycles, was carried out with a sample-barcoded 5' primer and a J-beta primer mix. One entry per CDR3 protein results from TCRdb running MiXCR on the 5' RACE reads. The sample records about 970,000 distinct CDR3 sequences, just over 50% being singletons. In this sample, this clonotype turned up a few times. Relative to the germline gene, one junction end is altered; a read error may explain this.

J is TRBJ2-7 and V is TRBV20-1; 10 bases line up with TRBD2. Input material: blood. The TCR originated in a woman aged 55-70 years in good health. The CDR3 reads CSASLAGAYEQYF. Written as DNA, the CDR3 is TGCAGTGCTAGTCTAGCGGGAGCCTATGAGCAGTACTTC.